The next 14 T cell receptor beta chains were all read from a single sample in a study of T-cell memory formation after mild COVID-19. From the 5' RACE reads, TCRdb called clonotypes with MiXCR, one entry per CDR3 protein. This sample has approximately 400,000 distinct CDR3 sequences; about a sixth occur once, and the top ten carry 20% to 25%. The sequencing sample was made of PBMCs or a T cell subset sorted from them (not recorded which). Source of these receptors: a man younger than 35 who had mild COVID-19 (a few samples of this study predate the infection). Cell type and time point are not known.

J is TRBJ1-1 and V is TRBV5-1; D not resolved. This CDR3 is built from 15 residues. Between the trimmed V and J ends, which lost 4 bases and 3 bases, there was a span of 16 bases. Looked up from germline, CDR1 is SGHRS and CDR2 is YFSETQ. The CDR3 region has the DNA TGCGCCAGCAGCACCGGACTCCCGGAGGACACTGAAGCTTTCTTT. It specifies CASSTGLPEDTEAFF.

This clonotype showed up just a few times. The chain links TRBV20-1 to TRBJ2-7, with a tentative D call TRBD2 (5 bases). The CDR3 contains 15 residues. Germline CDR1 reads DFQATT; CDR2 reads SNEGSKA (reference sequence). Trimming took 0 bases from V and 5 from J, leaving 17 bases between them. The CDR3 sequence is CSARDLISRENEQYF. The CDR3 region has the DNA TGCAGTGCTAGAGATCTGATTAGTCGGGAAAACGAGCAGTACTTC.

V gene TRBV6-6 combines with J gene TRBJ2-2; 12 bases fit TRBD2. Germline V CDR1 and CDR2: MNHNY, SVGAGI (reference sequence). With 6 bases clipped from V and 8 bases from J, the junction kept 10 bases outside the gene matches. The CDR3 contains 16 residues. The CDR3 protein is CASSWPGLAGTGELFF. DNA for the CDR3: TGTGCCAGCAGCTGGCCGGGACTAGCGGGCACAGGGGAGCTGTTTTTT.

This clonotype was counted many times. This chain links TRBV7-9 with TRBJ2-2, with 7 bases lining up with TRBD1. V trimming: 5 bases; J trimming: 1 base; junction bases outside the gene matches: 4. The germline gives CDR1 SEHNR, CDR2 FQNEAQ (reference sequence). The CDR3 loop spans 15 amino acids. The CDR3 is CASSLRDRNTGELFF. The CDR3 DNA reads TGTGCCAGCAGCCTCCGGGACAGGAACACCGGGGAGCTGTTTTTT. The full variable domain, rest sourced from reference TRBV7-9 and TRBJ2-2, is DTGVSQNPRHKITKRGQNVTFRCDPISEHNRLYWYRQTLGQGPEFLTYFQNEAQLEKSRLLSDRFSAERPKGSFSTLEIQRTEQGDSAMYLCASSLRDRNTGELFFGEGSRLTVL.

This chain connects TRBV12-3 or TRBV12-4 to TRBJ2-3; 11 bases map to TRBD2. V trimming: 6 bases; J trimming: 3 bases; junction bases outside the gene matches: 11. The CDR3 is made up of 17 amino acids. In DNA form, the CDR3 reads TGTGCCAGCAGCTTACTAGCGGGGGCCCATCAGACAGATACGCAGTATTTT. Amino acid sequence: CASSLLAGAHQTDTQYF.

This clonotype was found a few times. The rearrangement uses TRBV7-2 and TRBJ2-3; D is perhaps TRBD1 (5 bases). CDR3 length: 14 residues. V was clipped by 8 bases and J by 2 bases, with 14 bases between them. Germline lookup yields CDR1 SGHTA and CDR2 FQGNSA. Here the CDR3 DNA reads TGTGCCAGCCTATGGGGCACCCCCACAGATACGCAGTATTTT. Amino acid sequence: CASLWGTPTDTQYF.

This clonotype was counted ten times or more. The chain is built from TRBV20-1 and TRBJ2-3; unclear D gene. CDR1 is DFQATT, CDR2 SNEGSKA, per germline (reference sequence). This CDR3 has 13 residues. With 0 bases removed from V and 5 bases from J, the gap between germline ends came to 9 bases. CDR3 nucleotide sequence: TGCAGTGCTAGAGATTACGAACGAGATACGCAGTATTTT. Translated: CSARDYERDTQYF.

V gene TRBV5-1 combines with J gene TRBJ2-7; weak D call: TRBD1 (7 bases). This CDR3 region has 14 residues. V was shortened by 4 bases and J by 2 bases, with 13 bases between the two germline ends. Germline V CDR1 and CDR2: SGHRS, YFSETQ. The CDR3 reads CASSRQGGAYEQYF. The CDR3 coding sequence is TGCGCCAGCAGCAGGCAGGGGGGAGCCTACGAGCAGTACTTC. Looking up the rest from reference TRBV5-1 and TRBJ2-7 gives the full variable domain: KAGVTQTPRYLIKTRGQQVTLSCSPISGHRSVSWYQQTPGQGLQFLFEYFSETQRNKGNFPGRFSGRQFSNSRSEMNVSTLELGDSALYLCASSRQGGAYEQYFGPGTRLTVT.

In its sample, this clonotype was seen a few times. The CDR3 sequence: CASSRSSGGYEQYF. The CDR3 DNA reads as TGTGCCAGCAGCAGGTCTAGCGGGGGGTACGAGCAGTACTTC. The chain couples TRBV6-5 to TRBJ2-7, with 11 positions matching TRBD2. This CDR3 comprises 14 residues. The trim removed 6 bases at V and 4 bases at J, leaving 5 bases unmatched. CDR1 MNHEY and CDR2 SVGAGI come from the germline V gene.

There are a few counts of this clonotype. The J gene is TRBJ1-1, the V gene TRBV12-3 or TRBV12-4; D gene unclear. Deletions cut 5 bases from V and 5 bases from J, with 12 bases between. The CDR3 has 13 amino acids. CDR3 in DNA: TGTGCCAGCAGTCTTAGACCTACGACTGAAGCTTTCTTT. Protein product: CASSLRPTTEAFF.

This chain links TRBV5-1 with TRBJ2-7; D possibly corresponds to TRBD1 (6 bases). From germline, CDR1 is SGHRS and CDR2 YFSETQ. Trimming pared 4 bases from V and 4 bases from J, leaving 18 bases between. The CDR3 has 15 residues. The DNA of the CDR3 is TGCGCCAGCAGCCCGGGTTCAGGGACACCTTACGAGCAGTACGTC. Protein: CASSPGSGTPYEQYV.

This clonotype has more than one count but fewer than ten. The chain links TRBV20-1 to TRBJ2-3; 9 nucleotides agree with TRBD2. Trimming took 3 bases from V and 2 from J; bases not matched to a gene: 6. Germline V CDR1 and CDR2: DFQATT, SNEGSKA (reference sequence). CDR3 size: 15 residues. The CDR3 DNA reads TGCAGTGCTAGTAGGGTAGCGGGGGACACAGATACGCAGTATTTT. Translating gives CSASRVAGDTDTQYF.

This clonotype came up once. The V gene is TRBV7-2, the J gene TRBJ1-2, with a possible D match to TRBD1 (6 bases). CDR1 SGHTA and CDR2 FQGNSA come from the germline V gene. Trimming pared 6 bases from V and 7 bases from J, leaving 15 bases between. This CDR3 contains 13 residues. The CDR3 loop reads CASRYQQGSGYTF. In DNA form, the CDR3 reads TGTGCCAGCAGGTACCAACAGGGTAGTGGCTACACCTTC.

In its sample, this clonotype was seen a few times. The chain employs TRBV10-3 and TRBJ2-3; TRBD2 agrees at 8 bases. V was clipped by 2 bases and J by 4 bases; unmatched bases: 5. The length of the CDR3 is 15 residues. Germline CDR1 and CDR2: ENHRY and SYGVKD. This CDR3 is CAISEGAGVSDTQYF. The CDR3 DNA sequence: TGTGCCATCAGTGAGGGAGCGGGGGTTTCAGATACGCAGTATTTT.